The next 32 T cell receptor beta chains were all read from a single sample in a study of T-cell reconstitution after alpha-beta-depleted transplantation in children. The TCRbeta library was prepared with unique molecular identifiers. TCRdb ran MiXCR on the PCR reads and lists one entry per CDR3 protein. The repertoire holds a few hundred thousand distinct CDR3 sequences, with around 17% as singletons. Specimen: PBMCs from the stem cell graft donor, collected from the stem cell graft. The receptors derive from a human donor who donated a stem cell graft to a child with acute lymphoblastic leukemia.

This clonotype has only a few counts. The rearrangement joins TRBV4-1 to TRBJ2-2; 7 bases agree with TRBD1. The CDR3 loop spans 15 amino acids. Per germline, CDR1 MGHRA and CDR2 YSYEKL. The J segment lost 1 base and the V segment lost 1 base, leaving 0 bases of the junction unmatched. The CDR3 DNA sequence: TGCGCCAGCAGCCAAGGACAGGGGAACACCGGGGAGCTGTTTTTT. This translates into CASSQGQGNTGELFF.

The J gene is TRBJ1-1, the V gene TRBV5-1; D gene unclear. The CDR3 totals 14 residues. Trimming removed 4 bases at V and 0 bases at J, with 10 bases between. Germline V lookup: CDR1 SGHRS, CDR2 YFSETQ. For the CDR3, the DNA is TGCGCCAGCAGCACGGACGGGTTGAACACTGAAGCTTTCTTT. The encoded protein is CASSTDGLNTEAFF.

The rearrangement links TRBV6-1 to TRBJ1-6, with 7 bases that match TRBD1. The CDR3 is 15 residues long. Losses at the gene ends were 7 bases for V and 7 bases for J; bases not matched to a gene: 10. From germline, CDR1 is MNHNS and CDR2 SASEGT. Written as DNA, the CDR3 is TGTGCCAGCACCCTCGGGGACAGAACAAATTCACCCCTCCACTTT. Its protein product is CASTLGDRTNSPLHF.

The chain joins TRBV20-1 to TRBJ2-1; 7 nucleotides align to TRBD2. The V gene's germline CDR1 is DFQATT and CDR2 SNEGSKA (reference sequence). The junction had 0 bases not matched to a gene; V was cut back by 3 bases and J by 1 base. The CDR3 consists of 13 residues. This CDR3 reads CSASGGSYNEQFF. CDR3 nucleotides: TGCAGTGCTAGCGGGGGGTCCTACAATGAGCAGTTCTTC.

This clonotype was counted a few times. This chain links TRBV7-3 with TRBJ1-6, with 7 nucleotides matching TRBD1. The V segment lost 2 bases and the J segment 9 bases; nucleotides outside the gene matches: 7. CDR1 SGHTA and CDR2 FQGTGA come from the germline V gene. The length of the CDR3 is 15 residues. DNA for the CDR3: TGTGCCAGCAGCTTAGCTGCCAGGGGGACTTCACCCCTCCACTTT. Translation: CASSLAARGTSPLHF.

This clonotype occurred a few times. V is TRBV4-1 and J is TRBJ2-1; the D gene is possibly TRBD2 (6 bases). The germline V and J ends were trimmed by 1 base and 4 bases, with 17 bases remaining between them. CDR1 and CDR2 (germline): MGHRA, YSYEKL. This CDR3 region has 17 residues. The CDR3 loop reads CASSQGGRDLYYNEQFF. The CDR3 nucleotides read TGCGCCAGCAGCCAAGGTGGAAGGGACTTGTATTACAATGAGCAGTTCTTC.

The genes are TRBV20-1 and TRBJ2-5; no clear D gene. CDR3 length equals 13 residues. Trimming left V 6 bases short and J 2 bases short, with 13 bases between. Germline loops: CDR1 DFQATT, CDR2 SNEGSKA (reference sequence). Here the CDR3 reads CSAAADSQETQYF. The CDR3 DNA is TGCAGTGCCGCGGCAGATAGTCAAGAGACCCAGTACTTC.

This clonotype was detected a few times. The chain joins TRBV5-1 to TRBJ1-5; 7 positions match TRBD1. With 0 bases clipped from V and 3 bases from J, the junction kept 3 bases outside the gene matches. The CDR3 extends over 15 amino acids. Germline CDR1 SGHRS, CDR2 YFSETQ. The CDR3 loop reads CASSLGGTDNQPQHF. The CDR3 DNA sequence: TGCGCCAGCAGCTTGGGGGGGACAGACAATCAGCCCCAGCATTTT.

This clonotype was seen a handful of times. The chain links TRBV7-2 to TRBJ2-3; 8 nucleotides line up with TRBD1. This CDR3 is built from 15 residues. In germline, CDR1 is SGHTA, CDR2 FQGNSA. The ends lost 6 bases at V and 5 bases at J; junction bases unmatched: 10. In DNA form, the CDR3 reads TGTGCCAGCAGACGGACAGGGCTAGCAGGAGATACGCAGTATTTT. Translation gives CASRRTGLAGDTQYF.

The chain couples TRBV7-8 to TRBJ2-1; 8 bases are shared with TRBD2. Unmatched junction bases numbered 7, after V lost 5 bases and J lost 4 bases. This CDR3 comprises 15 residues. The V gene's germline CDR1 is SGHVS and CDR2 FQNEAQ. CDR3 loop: CASSPPGLEYNEQFF. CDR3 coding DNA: TGTGCCAGCAGCCCGCCGGGACTAGAATACAATGAGCAGTTCTTC.

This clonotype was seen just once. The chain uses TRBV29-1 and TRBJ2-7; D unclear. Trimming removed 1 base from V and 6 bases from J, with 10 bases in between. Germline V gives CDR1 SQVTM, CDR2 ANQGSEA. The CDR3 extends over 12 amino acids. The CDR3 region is CSVEAGTVEQYF. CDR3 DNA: TGCAGCGTTGAAGCGGGCACGGTCGAGCAGTACTTC.

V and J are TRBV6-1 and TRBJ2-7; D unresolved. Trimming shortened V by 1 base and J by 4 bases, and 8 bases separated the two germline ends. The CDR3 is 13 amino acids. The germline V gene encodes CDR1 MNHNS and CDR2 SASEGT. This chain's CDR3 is CASSEGNNYEQYF. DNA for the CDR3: TGTGCCAGCAGTGAAGGTAACAATTACGAGCAGTACTTC.

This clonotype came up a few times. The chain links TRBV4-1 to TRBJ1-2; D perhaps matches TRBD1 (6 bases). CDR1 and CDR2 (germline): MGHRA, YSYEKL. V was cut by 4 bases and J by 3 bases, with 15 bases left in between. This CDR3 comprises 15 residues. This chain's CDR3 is CASSPRGPAYYGYTF. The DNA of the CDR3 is TGCGCCAGCAGCCCCAGGGGTCCTGCTTACTATGGCTACACCTTC.

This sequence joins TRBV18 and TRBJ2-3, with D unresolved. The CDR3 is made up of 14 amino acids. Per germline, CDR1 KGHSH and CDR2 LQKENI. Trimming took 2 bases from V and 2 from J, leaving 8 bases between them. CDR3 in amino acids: CASSPFQVTDTQYF. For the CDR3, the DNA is TGTGCCAGCTCACCATTCCAGGTCACAGATACGCAGTATTTT.

CDR3 DNA: TGTGCCAGCAGCTCGCAGACTAGCGGGAGTATGTTCTTC. It encodes CASSSQTSGSMFF. This chain uses TRBV7-2 with TRBJ2-1; 12 positions match TRBD2. This CDR3 is built from 13 residues. The trim removed 4 bases at V and 15 bases at J, leaving 7 bases unmatched. CDR1 SGHTA and CDR2 FQGNSA come from the germline V gene.

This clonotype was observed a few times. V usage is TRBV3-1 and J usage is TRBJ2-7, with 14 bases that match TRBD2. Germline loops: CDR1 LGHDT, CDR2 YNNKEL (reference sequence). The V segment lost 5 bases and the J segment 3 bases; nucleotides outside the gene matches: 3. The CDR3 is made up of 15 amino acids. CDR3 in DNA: TGTGCCAGCAGCACCGGGACTAGCGGGGGCTACGAGCAGTACTTC. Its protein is CASSTGTSGGYEQYF.

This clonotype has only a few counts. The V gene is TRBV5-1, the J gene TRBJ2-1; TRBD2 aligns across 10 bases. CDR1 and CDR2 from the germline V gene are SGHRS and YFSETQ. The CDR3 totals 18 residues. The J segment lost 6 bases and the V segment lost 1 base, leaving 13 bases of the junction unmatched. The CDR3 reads CASSLRLAGERRSNEQFF. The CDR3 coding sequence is TGCGCCAGCAGCTTGAGGCTAGCGGGAGAGCGAAGGAGCAATGAGCAGTTCTTC.

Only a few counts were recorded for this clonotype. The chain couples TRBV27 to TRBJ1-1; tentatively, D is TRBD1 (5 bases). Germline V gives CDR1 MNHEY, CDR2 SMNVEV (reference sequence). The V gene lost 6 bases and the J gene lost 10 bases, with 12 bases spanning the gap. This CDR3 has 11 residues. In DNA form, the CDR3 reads TGTGCCAGCAGGGCAGGGTACGGAGCTTTCTTT. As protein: CASRAGYGAFF.

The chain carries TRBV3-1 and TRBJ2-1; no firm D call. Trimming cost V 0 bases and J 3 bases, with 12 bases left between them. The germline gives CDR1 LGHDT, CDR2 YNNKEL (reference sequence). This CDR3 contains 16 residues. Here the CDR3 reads CASSQEYGSFYNEQFF. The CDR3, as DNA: TGTGCCAGCAGCCAAGAATACGGATCCTTCTACAATGAGCAGTTCTTC.

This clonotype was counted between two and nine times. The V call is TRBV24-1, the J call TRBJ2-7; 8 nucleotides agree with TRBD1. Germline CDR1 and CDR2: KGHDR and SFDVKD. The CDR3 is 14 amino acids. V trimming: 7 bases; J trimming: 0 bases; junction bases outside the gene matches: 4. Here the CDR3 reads CATSPGQVSYEQYF. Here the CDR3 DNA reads TGTGCCACCAGCCCGGGACAGGTCTCCTACGAGCAGTACTTC.

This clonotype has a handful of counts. The CDR3 bases are TGCAGTGCTAGAGATTTTAGGACTAGCGGTAAGAGCTCCTACAATGAGCAGTTCTTC. It specifies CSARDFRTSGKSSYNEQFF. The chain uses TRBV20-1 and TRBJ2-1, with 10 bases aligning to TRBD2. The CDR3 is made up of 19 amino acids. Germline trimming cut 0 bases from V and 0 bases from J; bases unmatched to any gene: 11. CDR1 and CDR2 (germline): DFQATT, SNEGSKA (reference sequence).

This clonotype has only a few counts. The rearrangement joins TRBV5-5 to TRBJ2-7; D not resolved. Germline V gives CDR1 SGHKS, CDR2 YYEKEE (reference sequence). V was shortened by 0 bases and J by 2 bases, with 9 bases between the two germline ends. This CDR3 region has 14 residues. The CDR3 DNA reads TGTGCCAGCAGCTTGGCACTCTGGACCTACGAGCAGTACTTC. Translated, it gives CASSLALWTYEQYF. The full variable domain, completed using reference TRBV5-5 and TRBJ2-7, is DAGVTQSPTHLIKTRGQQVTLRCSPISGHKSVSWYQQVLGQGPQFIFQYYEKEERGRGNFPDRFSARQFPNYSSELNVNALLLGDSALYLCASSLALWTYEQYFGPGTRLTVT.

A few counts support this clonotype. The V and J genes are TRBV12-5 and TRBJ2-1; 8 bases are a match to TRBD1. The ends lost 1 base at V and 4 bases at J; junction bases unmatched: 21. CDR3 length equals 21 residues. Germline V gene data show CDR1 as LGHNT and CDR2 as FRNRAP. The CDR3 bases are TGTGCTAGTGGTTTGGCCCCCTCCAGGGGGCTGAGCGTGTTCCCTTACAATGAGCAGTTCTTC. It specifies CASGLAPSRGLSVFPYNEQFF.

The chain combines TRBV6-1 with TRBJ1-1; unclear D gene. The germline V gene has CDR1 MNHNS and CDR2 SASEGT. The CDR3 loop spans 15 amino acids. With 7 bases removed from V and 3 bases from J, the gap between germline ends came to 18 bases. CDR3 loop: CASISLRTGDTEAFF. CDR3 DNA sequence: TGTGCCAGCATCTCACTTAGGACGGGAGACACTGAAGCTTTCTTT.

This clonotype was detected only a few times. CDR3 residues: CASSPDRTYGYTF. CDR3 DNA sequence: TGTGCCAGCAGCCCGGACAGGACCTATGGCTACACCTTC. This chain joins TRBV14 and TRBJ1-2; 7 positions agree with TRBD1. CDR1 and CDR2 (germline): SGHDN, FVKESK. The CDR3 has 13 amino acids. With 4 bases clipped from V and 4 bases from J, the junction kept 3 bases outside the gene matches.

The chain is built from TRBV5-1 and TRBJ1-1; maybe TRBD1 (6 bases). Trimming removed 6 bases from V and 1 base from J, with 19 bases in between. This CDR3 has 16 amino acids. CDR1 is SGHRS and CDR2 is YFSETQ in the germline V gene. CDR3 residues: CASIPGGGGWNTEAFF. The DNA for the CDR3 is TGCGCCAGCATTCCGGGCGGGGGCGGATGGAACACTGAAGCTTTCTTT.

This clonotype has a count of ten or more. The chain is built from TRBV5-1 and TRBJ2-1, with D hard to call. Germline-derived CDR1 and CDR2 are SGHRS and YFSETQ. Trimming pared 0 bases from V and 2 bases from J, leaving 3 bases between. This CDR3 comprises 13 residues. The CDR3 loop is CASSLGPYNEQFF. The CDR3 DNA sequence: TGCGCCAGCAGCTTGGGCCCCTACAATGAGCAGTTCTTC.

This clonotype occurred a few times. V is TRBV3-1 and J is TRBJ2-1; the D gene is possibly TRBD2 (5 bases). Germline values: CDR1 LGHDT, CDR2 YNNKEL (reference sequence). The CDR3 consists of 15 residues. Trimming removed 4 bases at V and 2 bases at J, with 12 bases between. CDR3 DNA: TGTGCCAGCAGCCCTAGCAGCCTCGCCTACAATGAGCAGTTCTTC. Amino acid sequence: CASSPSSLAYNEQFF.

The CDR3 bases are TGTGCCAGCAGCCCGGGGGGTCCGCTCGAGCAGTACTTC. Its translation is CASSPGGPLEQYF. V gene TRBV5-6 combines with J gene TRBJ2-7; the match to TRBD2 covers 7 bases. This CDR3 has 13 amino acids. Germline loops: CDR1 SGHDT, CDR2 YYEEEE. V shed 4 bases and J 6 bases; nucleotides not matched to a gene: 7.

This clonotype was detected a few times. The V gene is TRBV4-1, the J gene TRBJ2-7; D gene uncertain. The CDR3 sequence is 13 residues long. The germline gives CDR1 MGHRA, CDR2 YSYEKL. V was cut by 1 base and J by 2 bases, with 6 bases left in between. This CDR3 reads CASSQAPTYEQYF. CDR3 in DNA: TGCGCCAGCAGCCAAGCGCCGACCTACGAGCAGTACTTC.

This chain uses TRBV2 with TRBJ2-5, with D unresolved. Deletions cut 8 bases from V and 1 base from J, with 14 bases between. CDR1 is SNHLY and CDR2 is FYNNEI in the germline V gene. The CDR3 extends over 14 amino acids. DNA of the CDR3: TGTGCCAGCCTTGATTACGGAGTCCAAGAGACCCAGTACTTC. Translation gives CASLDYGVQETQYF.

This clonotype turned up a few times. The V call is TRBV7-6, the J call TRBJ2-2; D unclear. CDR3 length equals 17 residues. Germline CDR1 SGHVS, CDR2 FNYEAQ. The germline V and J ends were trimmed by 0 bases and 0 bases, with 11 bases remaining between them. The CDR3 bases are TGTGCCAGCAGCTTAGCGCTAGGGTTTTCGAACACCGGGGAGCTGTTTTTT. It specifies CASSLALGFSNTGELFF.